A selection of T cell receptor beta chains follows, all from one sample in a study of CD8 T cells in Susac syndrome. TCRdb called the immunoSEQ multiplex PCR reads again in MiXCR, with one record for every CDR3 protein. Of tens of thousands of distinct CDR3 sequences in the sample, around 94% were seen once. Sequencing was done on a sample of CD4+ T cells from PBMCs. These receptors came from a human donor with Susac syndrome. Both conserved end residues are part of each CDR3. The D gene is left open where the match is weak. Some rows have no size entry. The others give once, few or many, or a class for an expanded clone.

TRBV28	-	TRBJ2-5	-	CASSKWPSSPETQYF	TGTGCCAGCAGTAAATGGCCCAGTTCCCCCGAGACCCAGTACTTC
TRBV12-3/TRBV12-4	-	TRBJ2-5	TRBD1	CASSGDRVMETQYF	TGTGCCAGCAGTGGGGACAGGGTTATGGAGACCCAGTACTTC
TRBV24-1	-	TRBJ2-3	TRBD1	CATSDPGTGAQYF	TGTGCCACCAGTGACCCCGGGACAGGGGCGCAGTATTTT
TRBV2	-	TRBJ2-1	-	CASSELLADGFF	TGTGCCAGCAGTGAACTACTAGCCGACGGGTTCTTC
TRBV25-1	-	TRBJ1-2	TRBD1	CASSVSGTGGYTF	TGTGCCAGCAGTGTGTCCGGGACAGGAGGCTACACCTTC
TRBV29-1	-	TRBJ2-1	-	CSAEGARSNEQFF	TGCAGCGCCGAAGGGGCCCGATCCAATGAGCAGTTCTTC
TRBV28	-	TRBJ1-1	-	CASLTGMTEAFF	TGTGCCAGCCTAACAGGGATGACTGAAGCTTTCTTT
TRBV7-9	-	TRBJ2-5	-	CASSAQRETQYF	TGTGCCAGCAGCGCCCAAAGAGAGACCCAGTACTTC
TRBV29-1	-	TRBJ1-5	-	CSVATGIGGNQPQHF	TGCAGCGTAGCTACAGGGATCGGGGGCAATCAGCCCCAGCATTTT
TRBV5-1	-	TRBJ2-5	TRBD2	CASSDGLAEETQYF	TGCGCCAGCAGCGACGGACTAGCAGAAGAGACCCAGTACTTC
TRBV20-1	-	TRBJ1-2	-	CSARDAYGYTF	TGCAGTGCTAGAGATGCCTATGGCTACACCTTC
TRBV29-1	-	TRBJ2-3	TRBD1	CSVVRDRAQYF	TGCAGCGTTGTCCGGGACAGGGCTCAGTATTTT
TRBV20-1	-	TRBJ1-6	-	CSASRESSYNSPLHF	TGCAGTGCTAGTAGGGAGAGCTCCTATAATTCACCCCTCCACTTT
TRBV30	-	TRBJ1-4	-	CAWSRPYNEKLFF	TGTGCCTGGAGTCGGCCGTACAATGAAAAACTGTTTTTT
TRBV5-6	-	TRBJ2-5	TRBD1	CASSSDTGALQETQYF	TGTGCCAGCTCCTCCGACACAGGGGCCCTGCAAGAGACCCAGTACTTC
TRBV7-9	-	TRBJ1-6	-	CASSLQGDSPLHF	TGTGCCAGCAGCTTGCAGGGTGATTCACCCCTCCACTTT
TRBV7-2	-	TRBJ2-5	-	CASSRNRAETQYF	TGTGCCAGCAGCAGAAACCGGGCTGAGACCCAGTACTTC
TRBV6-5	-	TRBJ2-4	-	CASRGGYIQYF	TGTGCCAGCAGGGGCGGGTACATTCAGTACTTC
TRBV12-3/TRBV12-4	-	TRBJ2-3	TRBD2	CASSPSRGSSGNTDTQYF	TGTGCCAGCAGTCCTTCTCGCGGCTCTAGCGGGAACACAGATACGCAGTATTTT
TRBV7-3	-	TRBJ2-3	TRBD2	CASSLTLAGGGTQYF	TGTGCCAGCAGCTTAACTCTAGCGGGGGGGGGTACGCAGTATTTT
TRBV7-9	-	TRBJ2-3	-	CASSSGGRWDTQYF	TGTGCCAGCAGCTCCGGGGGAAGGTGGGATACGCAGTATTTT
TRBV5-4	-	TRBJ2-6	TRBD1	CASSVSGGFRSGANVLTF	TGTGCCAGCAGCGTGTCAGGGGGCTTCAGGTCTGGGGCCAACGTCCTGACTTTC
TRBV6-1	-	TRBJ2-7	-	CASAPFNYEQYF	TGTGCCAGCGCCCCTTTCAACTACGAGCAGTACTTC
TRBV27	-	TRBJ2-1	TRBD1	CASSLLQGAIEQFF	TGTGCCAGCAGTCTACTTCAGGGGGCAATTGAGCAGTTCTTC
TRBV25-1	-	TRBJ1-1	-	CASSPIDLGGTEAFF	TGTGCCAGCAGTCCTATAGACCTAGGGGGCACTGAAGCTTTCTTT
TRBV7-9	-	TRBJ2-7	-	CASSSGRGYEQYF	TGTGCCAGCAGCTCCGGACGCGGCTACGAGCAGTACTTC
TRBV20-1	-	TRBJ2-1	-	CSAPGTSSYNEQFF	TGCAGTGCACCCGGGACGAGCTCCTACAATGAGCAGTTCTTC
TRBV5-1	-	TRBJ2-3	-	CASTLKSDRSTDTQYF	TGCGCCAGCACGCTAAAATCGGACAGAAGCACAGATACGCAGTATTTT
TRBV3-1	-	TRBJ2-1	TRBD2	CASSRRKAGGYNEQFF	TGTGCCAGCAGCCGGCGCAAGGCGGGGGGGTACAATGAGCAGTTCTTC
TRBV20-1	once	TRBJ1-1	-	CSASPGVGFGTEAFF	TGCAGTGCTAGCCCCGGGGTGGGTTTCGGCACTGAAGCTTTCTTT
TRBV19	-	TRBJ2-2	-	CASSAGKAPAGTGELFF	TGTGCCAGTAGTGCCGGGAAGGCACCTGCGGGCACCGGGGAGCTGTTTTTT
TRBV28	-	TRBJ2-7	-	CASSQSGITSWSMQYF	TGTGCCAGCAGCCAATCGGGGATTACAAGTTGGTCGATGCAGTACTTC
TRBV20-1	once	TRBJ2-3	-	CSAAGADSTDTQYF	TGCAGTGCCGCGGGGGCCGATAGCACAGATACGCAGTATTTT
TRBV5-1	-	TRBJ2-2	TRBD1	CASSATGLDTGELFF	TGCGCCAGCAGCGCGACAGGGCTAGACACCGGGGAGCTGTTTTTT
TRBV21-1	-	TRBJ2-7	-	CASSKVGRDHEQYF	TGTGCCAGCAGCAAAGTTGGCAGGGACCACGAGCAGTACTTC
TRBV5-1	-	TRBJ1-6	-	CASAVLHSPLHF	TGCGCCAGCGCCGTCTTACATTCACCCCTCCACTTT
TRBV12-3/TRBV12-4	-	TRBJ1-1	-	CASSPGTEAFF	TGTGCCAGCTCTCCCGGGACAGAAGCTTTCTTT
TRBV11-2	-	TRBJ2-2	-	CASSLGTLTGYQGGELFF	TGTGCCAGCAGCTTAGGAACCCTTACAGGATATCAGGGCGGGGAGCTGTTTTTT
TRBV12-3/TRBV12-4	-	TRBJ1-5	-	CASSPQGLPNQPQHF	TGTGCCAGCAGTCCCCAGGGTCTACCCAATCAGCCCCAGCATTTT
TRBV27	-	TRBJ2-6	-	CASSPREPSGANVLTF	TGTGCCAGCAGTCCCCGGGAGCCGTCTGGGGCCAACGTCCTGACTTTC
TRBV7-2	-	TRBJ2-7	-	CASSATDEQYF	TGTGCCAGCAGCGCGACGGATGAGCAGTACTTC
TRBV15	once	TRBJ1-1	-	CATSRNPQGLTEAFF	TGTGCCACCAGCAGAAATCCCCAGGGCCTCACTGAAGCTTTCTTT
TRBV5-1	-	TRBJ2-6	-	CASSLESSGANVLTF	TGCGCCAGCAGCTTGGAAAGCTCTGGGGCCAACGTCCTGACTTTC
TRBV6-1	-	TRBJ1-6	-	CASSGSSALHF	TGTGCCAGCAGTGGAAGTTCAGCCCTCCACTTT
TRBV5-6	-	TRBJ2-4	TRBD1	CASSRTGTKNIQYF	TGTGCCAGCAGCCGGACAGGGACCAAAAACATTCAGTACTTC
TRBV5-1	-	TRBJ2-7	TRBD1	CASSYTGVPVEQYF	TGCGCCAGCAGTTATACAGGGGTTCCCGTCGAGCAGTACTTC
TRBV20-1	-	TRBJ2-7	-	CSARWRGSYEQYF	TGCAGTGCTAGGTGGCGGGGATCCTACGAGCAGTACTTC
TRBV28	-	TRBJ1-2	-	CASTNSVRDYGYTF	TGTGCCAGCACCAACTCGGTTCGAGACTATGGCTACACCTTC
TRBV5-6	-	TRBJ2-5	TRBD1	CASTKRGLYQETQYF	TGTGCCAGCACCAAGAGGGGGCTGTACCAAGAGACCCAGTACTTC
TRBV7-2	once	TRBJ2-3	-	CASSPYTDTQYF	TGTGCCAGCAGCCCTTACACAGATACGCAGTATTTT
TRBV3-1	-	TRBJ1-1	TRBD1	CASAPGGQENTEAFF	TGTGCCAGCGCGCCGGGGGGACAGGAGAACACTGAAGCTTTCTTT
TRBV6-2/TRBV6-3	once	TRBJ1-5	TRBD1	CASSRPGGYDQPQHF	TGTGCCAGCAGCCGCCCAGGGGGCTATGATCAGCCCCAGCATTTT
TRBV19	-	TRBJ2-4	TRBD1	CASSTGQGGGNIQYF	TGTGCCAGTAGTACCGGACAGGGAGGAGGAAACATTCAGTACTTC
TRBV28	-	TRBJ2-7	TRBD1	CASDRAGEQYF	TGTGCCAGTGACAGGGCTGGCGAGCAGTACTTC